The clone carrying this TCR beta chain has more than one count but fewer than ten. Its antigen is still unknown. The sorted Tregs were CD4+CD25+CD127-/low cells. Via MiXCR, TCRdb re-called the 5' RACE reads, giving one row per CDR3 protein. The sample yields some 40,000 distinct CDR3 sequences, 22% seen once. Trimming removed 3 bases at V and 0 bases at J, with 10 bases between. The CDR3 is 15 amino acids. CDR1 and CDR2 from the germline V gene are SGHRS and YFSETQ. The study, taken as a whole, reports: The TCR gene usage of tumor memory CD4+ T cells clustered together with blood and lymph node memory CD4+ cells and with lymph node naive CD4+ cells. Whole repertoires were not studied in the larger cohort, only one V-J beta rearrangement. Tumor Treg TCRs overlapped most with tumor naive CD4+ cells.

Material for sequencing was Tregs sorted from a lymph node. The receptor was derived from a female donor with breast cancer. The chain links TRBV5-1 to TRBJ2-1; tentatively, D is TRBD2 (6 bases). The CDR3 DNA reads TGCGCCAGCAGCTCGGAGGGTTCCTCCTACAATGAGCAGTTCTTC. As protein: CASSSEGSSYNEQFF.